Shown below are 20 T cell receptor beta chains from a single sample sequenced in a study of OX40 agonist ivuxolimab in advanced cancers. Using immunoSEQ multiplex PCR, the repertoire was profiled, and TCRdb retains in-frame clones only, with some absent. The sample shows approximately 20,000 clones, approximately 87% of them seen only once. This specimen consisted of CD4+ or CD8+ T cells sorted from blood, obtained in a trial of the OX40 agonist ivuxolimab. The origin of the receptors is an adult with an advanced solid tumor such as melanoma, head and neck, liver or kidney cancer.

The sample holds a few counts of this clone. The V and J genes are TRBV4-1 and TRBJ2-7; no reliable D call. CDR3 length: 13 amino acids. The V and J ends lost 0 bases and 11 bases respectively, with 14 bases between them. From germline, CDR1 is MGHRA and CDR2 YSYEKL. CDR3 loop: CASSQDLVGLKYF. As DNA, the CDR3 is TGCGCCAGCAGCCAAGATCTTGTGGGATTAAAGTACTTC.

The V gene is TRBV10-2, the J gene TRBJ1-1; unclear D gene. The germline CDR1 and CDR2 sequences are WSHSY and SAAADI. The CDR3 is 12 amino acids. V lost 4 bases, J lost 2 bases, and 5 bases lay in between. CDR3 sequence (DNA): TGCGCCAGCAGTGTTACTAACACTGAAGCTTTCTTT. Translation: CASSVTNTEAFF.

The J gene is TRBJ2-3, the V gene TRBV25-1, with D uncertain. Germline CDR1 and CDR2: MGHDK and SYGVNS. The V end lost 1 base, the J end lost 2 bases, and 13 bases lay between the germline ends. The CDR3 consists of 16 residues. CDR3: CASSESPNGNTDTQYF. In nucleotides, the CDR3 is TGTGCCAGCAGTGAATCCCCTAACGGTAACACAGATACGCAGTATTTT.

The rearrangement uses TRBV21-1 and TRBJ2-1; the table assigns TRBD2, which was not confirmed against the DNA. TRBV21-1 is a listed pseudogene. This CDR3 contains 12 residues. The CDR3: CARPDGGDEQFF. The CDR3 bases are TGTGCCAGACCGGACGGGGGGGATGAGCAGTTCTTC.

V usage is TRBV29-1 and J usage is TRBJ1-1; 12 nucleotides agree with TRBD1. Germline CDR1 is SQVTM and CDR2 is ANQGSEA. After removal of 5 bases from V and 10 bases from J, the junction contained 11 bases not matched to a gene. The CDR3 runs to 14 residues. The CDR3 reads CSVFPGQGAITAFF. The CDR3, as DNA: TGCAGCGTTTTCCCGGGACAGGGGGCTATTACAGCTTTCTTT.

This sequence joins TRBV19 and TRBJ1-1; D gene unclear. Trimming pared 3 bases from V and 1 base from J, leaving 12 bases between. This CDR3 spans 15 amino acids. Germline CDR1 reads LNHDA; CDR2 reads SQIVND (reference sequence). For the CDR3, the DNA is TGTGCCAGTAGTATTAATGCGGGTTCGAACACTGAAGCTTTCTTT. Translating gives CASSINAGSNTEAFF.

CDR3 nucleotides: TGTGCCACCAGCAGAGATGGACAGATCTTGGAGTACTTC. This translates into CATSRDGQILEYF. The V and J genes are TRBV15 and TRBJ2-7; D may be TRBD1 (6 bases). This CDR3 is 13 amino acids long. V was pared by 0 bases and J by 11 bases, with 14 bases between. Germline loops: CDR1 LNHNV, CDR2 YYDKDF (reference sequence). Full variable domain (outside the CDR3, taken from reference TRBV15 and TRBJ2-7): DAMVIQNPRYQVTQFGKPVTLSCSQTLNHNVMYWYQQKSSQAPKLLFHYYDKDFNNEADTPDNFQSRRPNTSFCFLDIRSPGLGDTAMYLCATSRDGQILEYFGPGTRLTVT.

This chain connects TRBV18 to TRBJ2-3; D is possibly TRBD1 or TRBD2 (5 bases each). There are 15 residues in the CDR3. Trimming took off 3 bases at V and 6 bases at J, with 16 bases between the two ends. Germline loops: CDR1 KGHSH, CDR2 LQKENI. CDR3 protein: CASSPLAQGPDTQYF. In DNA form, the CDR3 reads TGTGCCAGCTCACCCCTGGCGCAGGGACCCGATACGCAGTATTTT.

The chain employs TRBV18 and TRBJ2-7; D uncertain. The germline V and J ends were trimmed by 3 bases and 1 base, with 10 bases remaining between them. This CDR3 has 14 amino acids. Per the germline V gene, CDR1 is KGHSH and CDR2 is LQKENI. The DNA of the CDR3 is TGTGCCAGCTCACCGTTGCCCAAATCCTACGAGCAGTACTTC. Its protein is CASSPLPKSYEQYF.

The J gene is TRBJ1-4, the V gene TRBV7-2, with TRBD1 matching over 7 bases. Losses at the gene ends were 5 bases for V and 7 bases for J; bases not matched to a gene: 7. CDR1 SGHTA and CDR2 FQGNSA come from the germline V gene. This CDR3 comprises 14 residues. The CDR3 nucleotides are TGTGCCAGCAGCCGAGGGGGCCGTACTGAAAAACTGTTTTTT. Its protein is CASSRGGRTEKLFF.

The chain employs TRBV7-8 and TRBJ2-7; 13 nucleotides align to TRBD2. The germline gives CDR1 SGHVS, CDR2 FQNEAQ. The junction had 9 bases not matched to a gene; V was cut back by 5 bases and J by 2 bases. The CDR3 has 17 amino acids. In DNA form, the CDR3 reads TGTGCCAGCAGCGTCACCGGGACTAGCGGGGTTCCCTACGAGCAGTACTTC. This translates into CASSVTGTSGVPYEQYF.

The V gene is TRBV7-2, the J gene TRBJ2-2; 10 bases are a match to TRBD2. The germline CDR1 and CDR2 sequences are SGHTA and FQGNSA. The CDR3 consists of 16 residues. V dropped 5 bases and J dropped 5; count of bases not matched to a gene: 8. CDR3 region: CASSPSGGAQTGELFF. The CDR3 DNA reads as TGTGCCAGCAGCCCCAGCGGGGGGGCCCAAACCGGGGAGCTGTTTTTT.

V and J are TRBV30 and TRBJ2-7, with D perhaps assigned TRBD1 or TRBD2 (5 bases each). Germline V gene data show CDR1 as GTSNPN and CDR2 as SVGIG (reference sequence). This CDR3 comprises 15 residues. V dropped 4 bases and J dropped 4 bases, with 20 bases sitting between them. DNA of the CDR3: TGTGCCTGGACCCGAAGGGGAGTCTCGCGGTACGAGCAGTACTTC. Residues: CAWTRRGVSRYEQYF.

CDR3 bases: TGTGCCAGCTCTCAGGGCGGAACTAGCACAGATACGCAGTATTTT. It yields the protein CASSQGGTSTDTQYF. The V call is TRBV5-4, the J call TRBJ2-3, with D tentatively TRBD1 (5 bases). CDR1 SGHNT and CDR2 YYREEE come from the germline V gene (reference sequence). The CDR3 is 15 amino acids. V shed 7 bases and J shed 0 bases, with 15 bases lying between them.

The V gene is TRBV21-1, the J gene TRBJ2-5; TRBD1 is taken as the D call from the table, unchecked against the DNA. TRBV21-1 is classified as a pseudogene. The CDR3 runs 15 residues. The CDR3 sequence is CASSRTGGVQETQYF. CDR3 sequence (DNA): TGTGCCAGCAGCAGGACAGGGGGTGTCCAAGAGACCCAGTACTTC.

The rearrangement uses TRBV7-2 and TRBJ2-7; no reliable D call. V lost 1 base, J lost 3 bases, and 13 bases lay in between. This CDR3 is built from 15 residues. The V gene's germline CDR1 is SGHTA and CDR2 FQGNSA. CDR3 protein: CASSLGASPDYEQYF. CDR3 DNA: TGTGCCAGCAGCTTAGGGGCTAGTCCCGACTACGAGCAGTACTTC.

The rearrangement uses TRBV5-6 and TRBJ1-1; D gene uncertain. The germline V gene has CDR1 SGHDT and CDR2 YYEEEE. V lost 1 base and J lost 6, with 10 bases in between. CDR3 length: 13 residues. The DNA for the CDR3 is TGTGCCAGCAGCTTGAGGGAAGTCCCTGAAGCTTTCTTT. Translating it yields CASSLREVPEAFF.

This chain connects TRBV11-3 to TRBJ1-1; TRBD1 aligns across 8 bases. CDR3 length: 14 residues. Germline V lookup: CDR1 SGHNT, CDR2 YENEEA. Trimming cost V 5 bases and J 1 base; bases outside gene matches: 3. The CDR3 here is CASSDGTGNTEAFF. Written as DNA, the CDR3 is TGTGCCAGCAGCGATGGGACAGGGAACACTGAAGCTTTCTTT.

This rearrangement joins TRBV7-3 to TRBJ2-3, with no clear D. The germline V and J ends were trimmed by 5 bases and 0 bases, with 12 bases remaining between them. In germline, CDR1 is SGHTA, CDR2 FQGTGA. The CDR3 contains 15 residues. Here the CDR3 reads CASSPSPFSTDTQYF. The CDR3 bases are TGTGCCAGCAGCCCCTCTCCCTTCAGCACAGATACGCAGTATTTT.

The V call is TRBV5-1, the J call TRBJ2-1; 9 nucleotides line up with TRBD2. The ends lost 1 base at V and 15 bases at J; junction bases unmatched: 8. Germline CDR1 is SGHRS and CDR2 is YFSETQ. The CDR3 covers 13 residues. The CDR3 reads CASSLQVAGESFF. CDR3 nucleotide sequence: TGCGCCAGCAGCTTGCAGGTAGCGGGAGAATCGTTCTTC.